This entry lists 29 T cell receptor beta chains sequenced from one sample in a study of OX40 agonist ivuxolimab in advanced cancers. The receptor library was made with the immunoSEQ multiplex PCR assay. TCRdb obtained this table from immuneACCESS and retained in-frame rearrangements with V and J assigned. These tables miss some clones; where compared with another copy, unresolved V genes account for less than half of the shortfall, and the remainder is unexplained. A total of 91,000 or so clones appear in this sample, less than 95% of them only once. The ten largest clones capture 0.15% to 0.2% of the sample. This specimen was CD4+ or CD8+ T cells sorted from blood, taken in a trial of the OX40 agonist ivuxolimab. The source is an adult with an advanced solid tumor such as melanoma, head and neck, liver or kidney cancer.

The chain carries TRBV7-9 and TRBJ2-3; 7 bases are a match to TRBD1. Per the germline V gene, CDR1 is SEHNR and CDR2 is FQNEAQ (reference sequence). This CDR3 spans 15 amino acids. J gave up 1 base and V 5 bases, and 6 bases lay outside the gene matches. In nucleotides, the CDR3 is TGTGCCAGCAGCGCTCTAGGGGGCGGCACAGATACGCAGTATTTT. The encoded protein is CASSALGGGTDTQYF.

This sequence joins TRBV7-7 and TRBJ2-5; D may be TRBD1 (7 bases). Germline CDR1 reads SSHAT; CDR2 reads FNYEAQ (reference sequence). V was pared by 5 bases and J by 2 bases, with 15 bases between. This CDR3 is built from 15 residues. CDR3 residues: CASSLGGTEQETQYF. The CDR3 DNA is TGTGCCAGCAGCCTAGGCGGGACAGAACAAGAGACCCAGTACTTC.

The J gene is TRBJ2-7, the V gene TRBV4-1; the D is unclear. The CDR3 is 15 residues long. Trimming cost V 1 base and J 0 bases, with 10 bases left between them. Germline values: CDR1 MGHRA, CDR2 YSYEKL. DNA for the CDR3: TGCGCCAGCAGCCAAGCGGCAGCGAGCTCCTACGAGCAGTACTTC. Its translation is CASSQAAASSYEQYF.

This sequence joins TRBV5-4 and TRBJ2-1; 8 nucleotides line up with TRBD1. Germline assignment: CDR1 SGHNT and CDR2 YYREEE (reference sequence). The junction had 8 bases not matched to a gene; V was cut back by 2 bases and J by 7 bases. The CDR3 totals 15 residues. CDR3 sequence (DNA): TGTGCCAGCAGCTTCGGACAGGGAAAAGTTAATGAGCAGTTCTTC. Residues: CASSFGQGKVNEQFF.

This rearrangement joins TRBV30 to TRBJ2-3, with 8 bases fitting TRBD1. The V and J ends lost 3 bases and 4 bases, in that order; junction bases with no gene match: 3. There are 13 residues in the CDR3. The germline V gene encodes CDR1 GTSNPN and CDR2 SVGIG (reference sequence). For the CDR3, the DNA is TGTGCCTGGAGGGCAGGGGGCGCAGATACGCAGTATTTT. This translates into CAWRAGGADTQYF.

The V gene is TRBV19, the J gene TRBJ2-3; D is unclear. CDR1 LNHDA and CDR2 SQIVND come from the germline V gene (reference sequence). This CDR3 has 13 residues. Between the trimmed V and J ends, which lost 6 bases and 1 base, there was a span of 8 bases. CDR3 sequence reads: CASRTPGTDTQYF. CDR3 nucleotide sequence: TGTGCCAGTAGGACACCCGGCACAGATACGCAGTATTTT. The whole variable domain, filled in from reference TRBV19 and TRBJ2-3, reads DGGITQSPKYLFRKEGQNVTLSCEQNLNHDAMYWYRQDPGQGLRLIYYSQIVNDFQKGDIAEGYSVSREKKESFPLTVTSAQKNPTAFYLCASRTPGTDTQYFGPGTRLTVL.

V usage is TRBV2 and J usage is TRBJ2-3; no clear D gene. Trimming removed 4 bases at V and 0 bases at J, with 8 bases between. This CDR3 has 14 amino acids. Germline CDR1 is SNHLY and CDR2 is FYNNEI. CDR3 nucleotide sequence: TGTGCCAGCAGTGTTGGCCTTAGCACAGATACGCAGTATTTT. Translation gives CASSVGLSTDTQYF.

The chain recombines TRBV27 with TRBJ2-3; the match to TRBD2 covers 7 bases. Germline V gives CDR1 MNHEY, CDR2 SMNVEV (reference sequence). CDR3 length: 16 amino acids. V trimming: 0 bases; J trimming: 5 bases; junction bases outside the gene matches: 8. The CDR3 DNA sequence: TGTGCCAGCAGTTTATCGGGGGAGGGCTTGGGAGATACGCAGTATTTT. Translated: CASSLSGEGLGDTQYF.

This chain connects TRBV6-6 to TRBJ1-4; D is undetermined. The CDR3 sequence is 14 residues long. The V gene lost 7 bases and the J gene lost 4 bases, with 13 bases spanning the gap. Per the germline V gene, CDR1 is MNHNY and CDR2 is SVGAGI (reference sequence). The CDR3 DNA reads TGTGCCAGCAAAAGTGGTGCTCATAATGAAAAACTGTTTTTT. Translating it yields CASKSGAHNEKLFF.

In DNA, the CDR3 is TGCGCCAGCAGCTTGGGCACGAACACTGAAGCTTTCTTT. Translation gives CASSLGTNTEAFF. The chain combines TRBV5-1 with TRBJ1-1; D not resolved. V dropped 0 bases and J dropped 1 base, with 4 bases sitting between them. CDR3 length equals 13 residues. Germline assignment: CDR1 SGHRS and CDR2 YFSETQ.

This clone was observed once. The V call is TRBV30, the J call TRBJ1-4; TRBD1 matches 7 bases. V was clipped by 1 base and J by 8 bases; unmatched bases: 13. CDR3 length: 16 residues. The germline gives CDR1 GTSNPN, CDR2 SVGIG (reference sequence). CDR3 nucleotides: TGTGCCTGGAGTGGACTGAGGGACAGTTTGGGCGAAAAACTGTTTTTT. Its translation is CAWSGLRDSLGEKLFF. Full variable domain (missing parts from reference TRBV30 and TRBJ1-4): SQTIHQWPATLVQPVGSPLSLECTVEGTSNPNLYWYRQAAGRGLQLLFYSVGIGQISSEVPQNLSASRPQDRQFILSSKKLLLSDSGFYLCAWSGLRDSLGEKLFFGSGTQLSVL.

V and J are TRBV19 and TRBJ2-5; no clear D gene. There are 13 residues in the CDR3. Germline V CDR1 and CDR2: LNHDA, SQIVND (reference sequence). Deletions cut 7 bases from V and 5 bases from J, with 14 bases between. The CDR3 region has the DNA TGTGCCAGTACTCCTGGCGGCAGCGAGACCCAGTACTTC. Its translation: CASTPGGSETQYF.

CDR3 coding DNA: TGTGCCAGTAGTCCTTCCACCAGGCCCCGCAATCAGCCCCAGCATTTT. It encodes CASSPSTRPRNQPQHF. The chain combines TRBV19 with TRBJ1-5; no firm D call. Trimming took 5 bases from V and 2 from J, leaving 16 bases between them. CDR3 size: 16 residues. In germline, CDR1 is LNHDA, CDR2 SQIVND (reference sequence).

The gene calls are TRBV19 and TRBJ1-2; D perhaps matches TRBD1 (5 bases). CDR3 length equals 14 residues. CDR1 and CDR2 from the germline V gene are LNHDA and SQIVND (reference sequence). With 4 bases removed from V and 4 bases from J, the gap between germline ends came to 13 bases. Here the CDR3 reads CASSKGPQVYGYTF. The CDR3 bases are TGTGCCAGTAGTAAGGGGCCCCAAGTCTATGGCTACACCTTC.

The rearrangement uses TRBV30 and TRBJ1-4; D not resolved. Germline CDR1 GTSNPN, CDR2 SVGIG (reference sequence). The CDR3 covers 17 residues. V lost 0 bases, J lost 7 bases, and 21 bases lay in between. CDR3 coding DNA: TGTGCCTGGAGTGTTGGTAGGTATTATTGTTTTTGTGAAAAACTGTTTTTT. This gives the protein CAWSVGRYYCFCEKLFF. Complete variable domain (other parts from reference TRBV30 and TRBJ1-4): SQTIHQWPATLVQPVGSPLSLECTVEGTSNPNLYWYRQAAGRGLQLLFYSVGIGQISSEVPQNLSASRPQDRQFILSSKKLLLSDSGFYLCAWSVGRYYCFCEKLFFGSGTQLSVL.

CDR3 region: CASSISVSDYGYTF. The CDR3 DNA reads as TGTGCCAGTAGTATATCGGTGTCAGACTATGGCTACACCTTC. V is TRBV19 and J is TRBJ1-2, with D unresolved. The CDR3 loop spans 14 amino acids. The germline V gene encodes CDR1 LNHDA and CDR2 SQIVND (reference sequence). V lost 2 bases and J 3 bases, leaving 10 bases between the germline ends.

The J gene is TRBJ1-2, the V gene TRBV10-3, with 11 bases identical to TRBD1. The V and J ends lost 4 bases and 4 bases, in that order; junction bases with no gene match: 5. The CDR3 is made up of 15 amino acids. CDR1 is ENHRY and CDR2 is SYGVKD in the germline V gene. CDR3 loop: CAISAGTGGGYGYTF. The DNA of the CDR3 is TGTGCCATCAGTGCCGGGACAGGGGGTGGCTATGGCTACACCTTC.

This clone was detected only once. The V gene is TRBV9, the J gene TRBJ2-7, with TRBD2 identical over 8 bases. The CDR3 extends over 14 amino acids. V shed 1 base, J shed 7 bases, and the junction held 7 bases outside the gene matches. The V gene's germline CDR1 is SGDLS and CDR2 YYNGEE. The CDR3: CASSVSGGPGEQYF. CDR3 DNA sequence: TGTGCCAGCAGCGTATCGGGAGGGCCGGGGGAGCAGTACTTC.

This sequence joins TRBV25-1 and TRBJ1-5; no clear D. The length of the CDR3 is 14 residues. Looked up from germline, CDR1 is MGHDK and CDR2 is SYGVNS. Trimming removed 4 bases at V and 4 bases at J, with 11 bases between. The CDR3 is CASSGVHKNQPQHF. In nucleotides, the CDR3 is TGTGCCAGCAGTGGGGTCCACAAGAATCAGCCCCAGCATTTT.

V is TRBV28 and J is TRBJ1-2; tentative D call: TRBD1 (6 bases). CDR1 and CDR2 (germline): MDHEN, SYDVKM. This CDR3 region has 16 residues. The V end lost 3 bases, the J end lost 2 bases, and 16 bases lay between the germline ends. The CDR3 protein is CASSFGGRNLNYGYTF. CDR3 bases: TGTGCCAGCAGTTTCGGGGGGCGGAATCTAAACTATGGCTACACCTTC.

The chain has TRBV7-8 and TRBJ2-3; D might be TRBD1 (5 bases). V lost 8 bases to trimming and J lost 4 bases, with 19 bases between them. Germline V gene data show CDR1 as SGHVS and CDR2 as FQNEAQ. CDR3 length: 15 amino acids. CDR3 amino acids: CASRALQGLSDTQYF. In DNA, the CDR3 is TGTGCCAGCCGCGCCCTTCAGGGTTTGTCAGATACGCAGTATTTT.

This rearrangement joins TRBV25-1 to TRBJ1-3; TRBD1 is a possible D gene (6 bases). CDR1 is MGHDK, CDR2 SYGVNS, per germline. Trimming shortened V by 6 bases and J by 1 base, and 10 bases separated the two germline ends. The CDR3 loop spans 14 amino acids. The CDR3 DNA sequence: TGTGCCAGCAGGGATACAGGGTCTGGAAACACCATATATTTT. Translated, it gives CASRDTGSGNTIYF.

This clone was found once. The chain recombines TRBV5-1 with TRBJ2-7, with D perhaps matching TRBD1 (5 bases). The V gene's germline CDR1 is SGHRS and CDR2 YFSETQ. This CDR3 spans 13 amino acids. V dropped 0 bases and J dropped 1 base, with 5 bases sitting between them. CDR3 in DNA: TGCGCCAGCAGCTTGGCAGGGTCCTACGAGCAGTACTTC. Translating it yields CASSLAGSYEQYF. Drawing the rest from reference TRBV5-1 and TRBJ2-7, the complete variable domain is KAGVTQTPRYLIKTRGQQVTLSCSPISGHRSVSWYQQTPGQGLQFLFEYFSETQRNKGNFPGRFSGRQFSNSRSEMNVSTLELGDSALYLCASSLAGSYEQYFGPGTRLTVT.

The genes are TRBV7-2 and TRBJ1-1; D might be TRBD1 (5 bases). The CDR3 sequence is 15 residues long. The V and J ends lost 8 bases and 0 bases respectively, with 16 bases between them. Germline CDR1 SGHTA, CDR2 FQGNSA. The CDR3 DNA reads TGTGCCAGCGGCCTGGCAGGGTCTGTGAACACTGAAGCTTTCTTT. Translation gives CASGLAGSVNTEAFF.

The rearrangement links TRBV7-9 to TRBJ1-5; TRBD1 matches 7 bases. After removal of 5 bases from V and 2 bases from J, the junction contained 3 bases not matched to a gene. Germline assignment: CDR1 SEHNR and CDR2 FQNEAQ (reference sequence). The CDR3 spans 14 residues. In DNA, the CDR3 is TGTGCCAGCAGCAAAGGGACAGGCAATCAGCCCCAGCATTTT. It encodes CASSKGTGNQPQHF. The variable domain in full, with the rest retrieved from reference TRBV7-9 and TRBJ1-5, is DTGVSQNPRHKITKRGQNVTFRCDPISEHNRLYWYRQTLGQGPEFLTYFQNEAQLEKSRLLSDRFSAERPKGSFSTLEIQRTEQGDSAMYLCASSKGTGNQPQHFGDGTRLSIL.

The chain combines TRBV18 with TRBJ2-5, with D hard to call. The germline V gene has CDR1 KGHSH and CDR2 LQKENI. The CDR3 runs 14 residues. Trimming pared 3 bases from V and 6 bases from J, leaving 14 bases between. The CDR3 reads CASSPRLDGQTQYF. As DNA, the CDR3 is TGTGCCAGCTCACCCCGCCTGGACGGGCAGACCCAGTACTTC.

This clone was detected only once. The gene calls are TRBV9 and TRBJ2-5; 14 nucleotides line up with TRBD2. This CDR3 has 19 amino acids. Losses at the gene ends were 4 bases for V and 5 bases for J; bases not matched to a gene: 16. CDR1 SGDLS and CDR2 YYNGEE come from the germline V gene. CDR3 loop: CASSPPSGQGLAGVETQYF. In DNA, the CDR3 is TGTGCCAGCAGCCCCCCCTCGGGACAGGGACTAGCGGGAGTGGAGACCCAGTACTTC.

The rearrangement joins TRBV6-6 to TRBJ1-2; 8 bases are shared with TRBD1. Germline loops: CDR1 MNHNY, CDR2 SVGAGI (reference sequence). The CDR3 contains 15 residues. Trimming at V came to 8 bases and at J to 7 bases, leaving 15 bases not matched to a gene. The DNA for the CDR3 is TGTGCCAGCGGCCTGGGAGGACAGGGAGTGAGTGGCTACACCTTC. Its translation is CASGLGGQGVSGYTF.

This clone was detected once. The V and J genes are TRBV7-2 and TRBJ2-2; D gene uncertain. The CDR3 length is 11 residues. Trimming pared 8 bases from V and 8 bases from J, leaving 9 bases between. Germline CDR1 is SGHTA and CDR2 is FQGNSA. The chain's CDR3 is CASRLGGELFF. Here the CDR3 DNA reads TGTGCCAGCCGCCTGGGGGGGGAGCTGTTTTTT.